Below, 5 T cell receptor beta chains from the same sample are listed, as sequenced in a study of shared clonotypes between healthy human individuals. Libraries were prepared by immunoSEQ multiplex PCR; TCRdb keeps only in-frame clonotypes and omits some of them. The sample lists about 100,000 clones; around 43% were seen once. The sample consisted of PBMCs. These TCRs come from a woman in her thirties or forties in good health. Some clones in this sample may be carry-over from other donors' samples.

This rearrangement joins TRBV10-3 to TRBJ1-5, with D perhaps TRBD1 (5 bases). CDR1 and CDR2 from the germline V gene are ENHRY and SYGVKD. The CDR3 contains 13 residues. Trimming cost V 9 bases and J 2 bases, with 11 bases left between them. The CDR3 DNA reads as TGTGCCATTCGGGGGGACGGCAATCAGCCCCAGCATTTT. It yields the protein CAIRGDGNQPQHF.

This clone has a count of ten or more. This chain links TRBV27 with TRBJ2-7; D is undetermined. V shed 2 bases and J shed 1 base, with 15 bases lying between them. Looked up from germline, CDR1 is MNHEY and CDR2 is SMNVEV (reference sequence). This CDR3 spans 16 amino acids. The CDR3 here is CASSLPPFRSSYEQYF. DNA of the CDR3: TGTGCCAGCAGTTTACCGCCCTTCAGGAGTTCCTACGAGCAGTACTTC.

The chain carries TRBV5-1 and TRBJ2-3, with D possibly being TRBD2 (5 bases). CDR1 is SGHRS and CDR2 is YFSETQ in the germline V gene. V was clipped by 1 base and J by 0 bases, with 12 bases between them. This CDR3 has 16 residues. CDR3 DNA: TGCGCCAGCAGCTTGTATCGGGGAGCAAGCACAGATACGCAGTATTTT. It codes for CASSLYRGASTDTQYF.

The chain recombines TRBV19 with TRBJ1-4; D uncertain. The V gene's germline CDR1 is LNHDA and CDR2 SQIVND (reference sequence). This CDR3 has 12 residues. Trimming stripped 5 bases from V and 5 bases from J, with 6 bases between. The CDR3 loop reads CASSSWNEKLFF. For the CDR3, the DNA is TGTGCCAGTAGTTCTTGGAATGAAAAACTGTTTTTT.

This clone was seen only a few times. CDR3 amino acids: CASRRGSQAHYEQYF. The DNA for the CDR3 is TGTGCCAGCCGCCGAGGGTCACAGGCCCACTACGAGCAGTACTTC. The chain uses TRBV2 and TRBJ2-7; D tentatively reads TRBD1 or TRBD2 (5 bases each). Trimming removed 8 bases from V and 3 bases from J, with 20 bases in between. The CDR3 has 15 residues. CDR1 is SNHLY and CDR2 is FYNNEI in the germline V gene.